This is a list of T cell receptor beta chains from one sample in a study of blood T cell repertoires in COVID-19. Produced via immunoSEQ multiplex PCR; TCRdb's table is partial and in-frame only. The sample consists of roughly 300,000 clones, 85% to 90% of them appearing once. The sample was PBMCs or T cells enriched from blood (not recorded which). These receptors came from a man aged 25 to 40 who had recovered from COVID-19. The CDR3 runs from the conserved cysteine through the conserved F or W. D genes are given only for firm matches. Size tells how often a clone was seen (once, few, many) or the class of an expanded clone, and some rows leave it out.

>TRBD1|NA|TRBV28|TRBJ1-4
TGTGCCAGCACCCTAAGGGGGCTGGGTGAAAAACTGTTTTTT
CASTLRGLGEKLFF
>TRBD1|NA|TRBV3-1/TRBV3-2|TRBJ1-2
TGTGCCAGCAGCCTCCTGACAGGGGCGGATGGCTACACCTTC
CASSLLTGADGYTF
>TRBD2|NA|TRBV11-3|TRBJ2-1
TGTGCCAGCAGCCCGGGACTAGAGTCCTACAATGAGCAGTTCTTC
CASSPGLESYNEQFF
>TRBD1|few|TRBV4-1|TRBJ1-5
TGCGCCAGCAGCCAAACGACAGGGAACTATCAGCCCCAGCATTTT
CASSQTTGNYQPQHF
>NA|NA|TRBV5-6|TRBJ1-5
TGTGCCAGCACCCGGGGGGTGGGGGACAATCAGCCCCAGCATTTT
CASTRGVGDNQPQHF
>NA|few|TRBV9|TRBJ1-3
TGTGCCAGCAGCGTAAAAGGGGGTGGAAACACCATATATTTT
CASSVKGGGNTIYF
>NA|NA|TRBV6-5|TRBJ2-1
TGTGCCAGCAGGGAGCGGTCCTCCTACAATGAGCAGTTCTTC
CASRERSSYNEQFF
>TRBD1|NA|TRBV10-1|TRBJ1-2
TGCGCCAGCCGACAGGGTGGTGGCTACACCTTC
CASRQGGGYTF
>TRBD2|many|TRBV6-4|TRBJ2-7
TGTGCCAGCAGTGACTCGAGCGGGAGCTCCTACGAGCAGTACTTC
CASSDSSGSSYEQYF
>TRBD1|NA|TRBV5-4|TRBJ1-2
TGTGCCAGCAGCCTCACAGGGGGTAACTATGGCTACACCTTC
CASSLTGGNYGYTF
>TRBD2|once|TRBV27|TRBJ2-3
TGTGCCAGCAGTTGGACTAGCGGGGTCACAGATACGCAGTATTTT
CASSWTSGVTDTQYF
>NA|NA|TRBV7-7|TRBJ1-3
TGTGCTAGCAGCTTAGGTCCGTCCTCTGGAAACACCATATATTTT
CASSLGPSSGNTIYF
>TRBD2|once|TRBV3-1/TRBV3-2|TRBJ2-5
TGTGCCAGCAGCCAATTGACACGGGGGGGGAAAGAGACCCAGTACTTC
CASSQLTRGGKETQYF
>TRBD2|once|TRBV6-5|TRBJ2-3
TGTGCCAGCACCCTCCAGCGGGGGAGCACAGATACGCAGTATTTT
CASTLQRGSTDTQYF
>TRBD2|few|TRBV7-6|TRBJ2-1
TGTGCCAGCAGCTCAATGGGACTAGCTGGCGATGAGCAGTTCTTC
CASSSMGLAGDEQFF
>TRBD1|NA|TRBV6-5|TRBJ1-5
TGTGCCAGCAGTCCTGGACAGGGGAGCAATCAGCCCCAGCATTTT
CASSPGQGSNQPQHF
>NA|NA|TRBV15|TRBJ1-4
TGTGCCACCAGCAGAGATCGCAGGGGCACTAATGAAAAACTGTTTTTT
CATSRDRRGTNEKLFF
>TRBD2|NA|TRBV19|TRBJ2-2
TGTGCCAGTAGTATTAGGGGAGGGGACACCGGGGAGCTGTTTTTT
CASSIRGGDTGELFF
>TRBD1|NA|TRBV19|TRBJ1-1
TGTGCCAGTAGTCGAACAGGGGCCAGGGGCACTGAAGCTTTCTTT
CASSRTGARGTEAFF
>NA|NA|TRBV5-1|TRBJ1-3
TGCGCCAGCAGCCCATGGGGGGGCGAACCCGGCTCTGGAAACACCATATATTTT
CASSPWGGEPGSGNTIYF
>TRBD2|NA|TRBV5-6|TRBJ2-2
TGTGCCAGCAGCCCCGGACTAGCTCCCGGGGAGCTGTTTTTT
CASSPGLAPGELFF
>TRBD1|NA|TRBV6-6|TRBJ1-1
TGTGCCAGCAGTCCCGGGACAGGCAGAAGGCGGAACACTGAAGCTTTCTTT
CASSPGTGRRRNTEAFF
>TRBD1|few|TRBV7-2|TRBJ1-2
TGTGCCAGCAGCACATACTACGGGACAGGGGATGGCTACACCTTC
CASSTYYGTGDGYTF
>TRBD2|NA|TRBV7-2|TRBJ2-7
TGTGCCAGCAGCTTAGGAGCGGGAGTTATCTACGAGCAGTACTTC
CASSLGAGVIYEQYF
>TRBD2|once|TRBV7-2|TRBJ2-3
TGTGCCAGCAGCCCTCAAGCGGGGAGCACAGATACGCAGTATTTT
CASSPQAGSTDTQYF